The 4 T cell receptor beta chains below come from one sample, sequenced in a study of regulatory T cells in long-lasting Graves disease. Time point indicated: newly diagnosed GD, antithyroid drugs for less than 3 months. The TCR library was made from RNA extracted from PBMCs. Arm-PCR with iRepertoire HTBI primers amplified the CDR3 regions for these TCR beta libraries. TCRdb re-called the multiplex PCR reads through MiXCR, storing one row per CDR3 protein. This table holds roughly 530,000 distinct CDR3 sequences, roughly 16% found once. These data are also associated with another study on T cells in Graves' hyperthyroidism and ophthalmopathy.

Source: peripheral blood mononuclear cells (PBMCs), taken at new diagnosis, from a patient treated with antithyroid drugs. The receptors were sampled from a woman aged 40-60 years with Graves disease.

This clonotype was counted at least ten times. V and J are TRBV2 and TRBJ2-5; D possibly matches TRBD1 or TRBD2 (5 bases each). V was pared by 4 bases and J by 4 bases, with 10 bases between. Germline lookup yields CDR1 SNHLY and CDR2 FYNNEI. The CDR3 runs to 13 residues. CDR3 amino acids: CASSVRGIETQYF. The DNA for the CDR3 is TGTGCCAGCAGTGTGAGGGGAATAGAGACCCAGTACTTC.

This clonotype has more than one count but fewer than ten. The chain employs TRBV12-3 or TRBV12-4 and TRBJ2-3, with 10 bases identical to TRBD2. This CDR3 spans 18 amino acids. The ends lost 5 bases at V and 2 bases at J; junction bases unmatched: 13. CDR3 sequence: CASSPLTSGGAVTDTQYF. The CDR3 coding sequence is TGTGCCAGCAGTCCCTTGACGAGCGGGGGGGCGGTCACAGATACGCAGTATTTT.

The J gene is TRBJ2-3, the V gene TRBV12-3 or TRBV12-4; maybe TRBD2 (5 bases). V was clipped by 5 bases and J by 5 bases, with 14 bases between them. This CDR3 region has 14 residues. DNA for the CDR3: TGTGCCAGCAGTGGGAGTTTAAGAGGAGATACGCAGTATTTT. Its translation: CASSGSLRGDTQYF.

This clonotype was picked up many times. The rearrangement uses TRBV19 and TRBJ1-5; D possibly corresponds to TRBD1 (5 bases). The CDR3 length is 14 residues. Trimming left V 3 bases short and J 1 base short, with 7 bases between. CDR1 is LNHDA, CDR2 SQIVND, per germline (reference sequence). The CDR3 DNA follows: TGTGCCAGTAGTATCCCAGGGAGCAATCAGCCCCAGCATTTT. This sequence encodes CASSIPGSNQPQHF.